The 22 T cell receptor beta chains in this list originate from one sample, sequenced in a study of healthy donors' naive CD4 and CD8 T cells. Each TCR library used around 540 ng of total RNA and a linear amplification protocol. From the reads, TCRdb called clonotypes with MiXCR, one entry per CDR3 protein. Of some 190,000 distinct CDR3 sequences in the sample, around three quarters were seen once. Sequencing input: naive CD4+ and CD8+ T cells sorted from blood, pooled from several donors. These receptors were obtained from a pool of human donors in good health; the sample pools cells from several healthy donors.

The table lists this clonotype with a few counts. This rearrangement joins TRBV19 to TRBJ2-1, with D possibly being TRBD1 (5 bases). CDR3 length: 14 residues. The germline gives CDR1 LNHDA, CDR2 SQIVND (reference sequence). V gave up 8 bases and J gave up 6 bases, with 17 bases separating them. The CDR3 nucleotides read TGTGCCAGTTTAGGGGCGTCTCTTCTCAATGAGCAGTTCTTC. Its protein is CASLGASLLNEQFF.

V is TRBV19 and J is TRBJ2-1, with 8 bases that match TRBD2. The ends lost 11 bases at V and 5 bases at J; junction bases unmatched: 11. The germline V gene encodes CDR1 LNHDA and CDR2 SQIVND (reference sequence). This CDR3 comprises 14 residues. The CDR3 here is CASKRRGEDNEQFF. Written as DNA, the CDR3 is TGTGCCTCAAAGAGGCGGGGGGAAGACAATGAGCAGTTCTTC.

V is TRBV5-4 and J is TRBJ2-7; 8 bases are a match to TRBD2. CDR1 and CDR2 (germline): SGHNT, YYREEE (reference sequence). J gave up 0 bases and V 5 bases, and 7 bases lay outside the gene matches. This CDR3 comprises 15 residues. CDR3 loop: CASSEGLGASYEQYF. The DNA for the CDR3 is TGTGCCAGCAGTGAGGGACTAGGGGCCTCCTACGAGCAGTACTTC.

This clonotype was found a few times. The CDR3 loop is CSARDPLRGQPQHF. CDR3 sequence (DNA): TGCAGTGCTAGAGATCCCCTTCGGGGTCAGCCCCAGCATTTT. The chain is built from TRBV20-1 and TRBJ1-5; D remains ambiguous. V shed 0 bases and J shed 6 bases, with 12 bases lying between them. This CDR3 has 14 amino acids. Germline lookup yields CDR1 DFQATT and CDR2 SNEGSKA (reference sequence).

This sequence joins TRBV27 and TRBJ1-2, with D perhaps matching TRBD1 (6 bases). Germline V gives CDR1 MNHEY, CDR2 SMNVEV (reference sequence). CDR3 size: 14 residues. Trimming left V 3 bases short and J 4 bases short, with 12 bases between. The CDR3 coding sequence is TGTGCCAGCAGTTTTGGGGGCGTTAGCTATGGCTACACCTTC. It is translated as CASSFGGVSYGYTF.

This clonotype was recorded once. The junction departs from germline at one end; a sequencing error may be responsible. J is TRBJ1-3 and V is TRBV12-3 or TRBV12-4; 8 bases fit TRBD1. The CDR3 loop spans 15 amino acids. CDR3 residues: CANSARTGNGNTIYF. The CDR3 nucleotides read TGTGCCAACAGTGCACGGACAGGGAATGGAAACACCATATATTTT.

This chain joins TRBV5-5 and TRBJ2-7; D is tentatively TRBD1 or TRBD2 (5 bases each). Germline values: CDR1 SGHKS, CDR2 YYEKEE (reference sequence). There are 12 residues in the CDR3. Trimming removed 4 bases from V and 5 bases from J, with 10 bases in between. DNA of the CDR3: TGTGCCAGCAGCCTCGGGACGGACGAGCAGTACTTC. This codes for CASSLGTDEQYF.

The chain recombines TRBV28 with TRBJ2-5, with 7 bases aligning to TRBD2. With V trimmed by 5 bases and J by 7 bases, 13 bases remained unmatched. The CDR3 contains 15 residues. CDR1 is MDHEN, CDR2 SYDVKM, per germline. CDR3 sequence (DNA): TGTGCCAGCAGTCTACCTGGGAGGGGCAAGGTGACCCAGTACTTC. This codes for CASSLPGRGKVTQYF.

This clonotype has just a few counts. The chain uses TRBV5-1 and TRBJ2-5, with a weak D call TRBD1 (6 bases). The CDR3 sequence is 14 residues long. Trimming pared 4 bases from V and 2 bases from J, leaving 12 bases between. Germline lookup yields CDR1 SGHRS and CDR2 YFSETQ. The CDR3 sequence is CASSRWTAQETQYF. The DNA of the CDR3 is TGCGCCAGCAGCCGATGGACAGCTCAAGAGACCCAGTACTTC.

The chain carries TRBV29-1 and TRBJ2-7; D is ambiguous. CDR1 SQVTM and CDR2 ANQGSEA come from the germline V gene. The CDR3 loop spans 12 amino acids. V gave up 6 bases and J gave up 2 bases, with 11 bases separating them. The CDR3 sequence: CSVYTAPYEQYF. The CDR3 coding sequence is TGCAGCGTCTATACAGCTCCCTACGAGCAGTACTTC.

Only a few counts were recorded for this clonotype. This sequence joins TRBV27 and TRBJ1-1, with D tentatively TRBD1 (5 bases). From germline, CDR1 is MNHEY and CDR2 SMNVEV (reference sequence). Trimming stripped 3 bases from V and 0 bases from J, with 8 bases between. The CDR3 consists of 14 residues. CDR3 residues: CASSLGELNTEAFF. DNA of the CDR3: TGTGCCAGCAGTTTGGGGGAACTGAACACTGAAGCTTTCTTT.

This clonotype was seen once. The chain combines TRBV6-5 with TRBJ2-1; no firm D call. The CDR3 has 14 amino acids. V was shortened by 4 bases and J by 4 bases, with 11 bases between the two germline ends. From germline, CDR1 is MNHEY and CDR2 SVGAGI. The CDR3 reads CASSSPRSYNEQFF. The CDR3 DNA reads TGTGCCAGCAGTTCCCCTCGGTCTTACAATGAGCAGTTCTTC.

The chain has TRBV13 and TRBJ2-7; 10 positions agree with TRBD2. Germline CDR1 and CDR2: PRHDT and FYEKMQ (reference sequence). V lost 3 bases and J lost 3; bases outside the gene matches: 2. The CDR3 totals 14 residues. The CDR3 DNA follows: TGTGCCAGCAGCTTTGGGACTAGCGACTACGAGCAGTACTTC. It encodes CASSFGTSDYEQYF.

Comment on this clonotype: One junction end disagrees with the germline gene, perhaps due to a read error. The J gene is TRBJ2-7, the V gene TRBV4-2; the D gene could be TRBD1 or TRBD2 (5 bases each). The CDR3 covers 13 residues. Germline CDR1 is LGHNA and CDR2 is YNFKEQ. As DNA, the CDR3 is TGCGCCAGCAGCTTAGATGGGGACCTCGAGCAGTACTTC. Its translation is CASSLDGDLEQYF.

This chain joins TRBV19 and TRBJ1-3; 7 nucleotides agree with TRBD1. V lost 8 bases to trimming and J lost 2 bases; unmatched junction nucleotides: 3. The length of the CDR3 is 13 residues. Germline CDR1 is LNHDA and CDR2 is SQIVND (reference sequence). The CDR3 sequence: CASATGAGNTIYF. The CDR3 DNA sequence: TGTGCCAGTGCTACAGGGGCTGGAAACACCATATATTTT. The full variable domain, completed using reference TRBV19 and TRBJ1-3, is DGGITQSPKYLFRKEGQNVTLSCEQNLNHDAMYWYRQDPGQGLRLIYYSQIVNDFQKGDIAEGYSVSREKKESFPLTVTSAQKNPTAFYLCASATGAGNTIYFGEGSWLTVV.

CDR3 sequence reads: CGGQGSGLNTEAFF. Here the CDR3 DNA reads TGTGGCGGACAGGGGAGCGGTTTGAACACTGAAGCTTTCTTT. The gene calls are TRBV30 and TRBJ1-1, with 9 positions matching TRBD1. The germline CDR1 and CDR2 sequences are GTSNPN and SVGIG (reference sequence). The CDR3 runs to 14 residues.

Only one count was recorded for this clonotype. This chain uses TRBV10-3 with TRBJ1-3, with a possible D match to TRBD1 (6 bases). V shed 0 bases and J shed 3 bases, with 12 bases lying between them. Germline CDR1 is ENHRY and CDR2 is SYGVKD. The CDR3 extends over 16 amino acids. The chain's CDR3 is CAISESTGALGNTIYF. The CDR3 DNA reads TGTGCCATCAGTGAGTCGACGGGGGCGCTTGGAAACACCATATATTTT.

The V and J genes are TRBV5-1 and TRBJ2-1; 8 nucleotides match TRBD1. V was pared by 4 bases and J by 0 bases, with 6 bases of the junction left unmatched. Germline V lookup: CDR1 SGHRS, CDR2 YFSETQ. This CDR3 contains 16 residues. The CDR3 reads CASSRQGPSSYNEQFF. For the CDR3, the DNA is TGCGCCAGCAGCAGACAGGGGCCGAGCTCCTACAATGAGCAGTTCTTC. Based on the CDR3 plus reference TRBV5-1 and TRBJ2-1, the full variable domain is KAGVTQTPRYLIKTRGQQVTLSCSPISGHRSVSWYQQTPGQGLQFLFEYFSETQRNKGNFPGRFSGRQFSNSRSEMNVSTLELGDSALYLCASSRQGPSSYNEQFFGPGTRLTVL.

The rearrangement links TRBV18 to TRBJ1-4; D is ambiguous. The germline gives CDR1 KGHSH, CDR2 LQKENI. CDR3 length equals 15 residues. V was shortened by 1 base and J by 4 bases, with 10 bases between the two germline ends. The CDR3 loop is CASSPRVQNNEKLFF. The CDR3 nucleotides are TGTGCCAGCTCACCACGGGTACAGAATAATGAAAAACTGTTTTTT.

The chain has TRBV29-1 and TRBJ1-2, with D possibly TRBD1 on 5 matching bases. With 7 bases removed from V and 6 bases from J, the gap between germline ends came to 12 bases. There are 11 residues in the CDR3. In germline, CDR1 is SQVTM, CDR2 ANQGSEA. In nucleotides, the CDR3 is TGCAGCGCAATTGACAGAAATGGCTACACCTTC. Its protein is CSAIDRNGYTF.

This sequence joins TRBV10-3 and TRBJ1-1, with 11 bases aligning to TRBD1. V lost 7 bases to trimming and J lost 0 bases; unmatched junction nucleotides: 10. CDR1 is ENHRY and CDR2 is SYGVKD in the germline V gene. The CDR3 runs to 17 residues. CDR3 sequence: CAIKGQGAGSMNTEAFF. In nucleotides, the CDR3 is TGTGCCATCAAAGGACAGGGGGCTGGAAGCATGAACACTGAAGCTTTCTTT.

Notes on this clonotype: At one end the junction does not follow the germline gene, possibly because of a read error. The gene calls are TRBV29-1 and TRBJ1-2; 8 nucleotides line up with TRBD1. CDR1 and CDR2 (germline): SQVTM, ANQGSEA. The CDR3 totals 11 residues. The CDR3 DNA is TGCAGCGTTGTTTCCAGGGGGCCGCTTGCCTTC. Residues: CSVVSRGPLAF.